Listed here are 27 T cell receptor beta chains from one sample, sequenced in a study of shared clonotypes between healthy human individuals. Some clones are missing from TCRdb's copy, which holds only in-frame ones; the method was immunoSEQ multiplex PCR. This sample has some 1.5 million clones, with about 98% found just once. The sequenced sample consisted of naive CD4+ T cells sorted from blood. Noted subset: CD45RA+ positively selected. The receptors stem from a young man in good health.

The chain employs TRBV27 and TRBJ2-6; no clear D. V was trimmed by 10 bases and J by 0 bases, leaving 13 bases between them. CDR3 length equals 15 residues. Germline-derived CDR1 and CDR2 are MNHEY and SMNVEV (reference sequence). The CDR3 sequence is CATQPLLSGANVLTF. CDR3 sequence (DNA): TGTGCCACCCAACCTCTCCTCTCTGGGGCCAACGTCCTGACTTTC.

V is TRBV29-1 and J is TRBJ1-2; tentative D call: TRBD1 (5 bases). The CDR3 extends over 14 amino acids. Between the trimmed V and J ends, which lost 2 bases and 1 base, there was a span of 11 bases. In germline, CDR1 is SQVTM, CDR2 ANQGSEA. CDR3 amino acids: CSVESQGGNYGYTF. As DNA, the CDR3 is TGCAGCGTTGAAAGCCAGGGTGGTAACTATGGCTACACCTTC.

This rearrangement joins TRBV10-2 to TRBJ1-3; 7 positions agree with TRBD1. The CDR3 sequence is 15 residues long. With V trimmed by 6 bases and J by 2 bases, 7 bases remained unmatched. Germline V gene sequence: CDR1 WSHSY, CDR2 SAAADI. The CDR3: CASRDTGVPGNTIYF. The CDR3, as DNA: TGCGCCAGCAGAGACACAGGGGTTCCTGGAAACACCATATATTTT.

This chain connects TRBV11-2 to TRBJ2-7; weak D call: TRBD2 (5 bases). The CDR3 is made up of 15 amino acids. Trimming stripped 6 bases from V and 2 bases from J, with 17 bases between. The germline V gene encodes CDR1 SGHAT and CDR2 FQNNGV. CDR3 sequence reads: CASSPGFPTAYEQYF. For the CDR3, the DNA is TGTGCCAGCAGTCCGGGATTTCCAACCGCCTACGAGCAGTACTTC.

V gene TRBV2 combines with J gene TRBJ1-1, with 7 bases that match TRBD1. Germline CDR1 SNHLY, CDR2 FYNNEI. V trimming: 6 bases; J trimming: 4 bases; junction bases outside the gene matches: 8. The CDR3 runs 14 residues. The CDR3 region has the DNA TGTGCCAGCAGCCTTAGGGCAGGGGGCACTGAAGCTTTCTTT. Translation: CASSLRAGGTEAFF.

J is TRBJ1-3 and V is TRBV5-1; 9 nucleotides match TRBD1. J gave up 9 bases and V 5 bases, and 15 bases lay outside the gene matches. This CDR3 contains 16 residues. From germline, CDR1 is SGHRS and CDR2 YFSETQ. DNA for the CDR3: TGCGCCAGCAGACCGGGACAGGGAAACATAGGTGCCACCATATATTTT. It translates to CASRPGQGNIGATIYF.

The chain employs TRBV5-1 and TRBJ2-7, with D possibly TRBD2 on 5 matching bases. The CDR3 sequence is 14 residues long. Trimming removed 5 bases at V and 5 bases at J, with 17 bases between. Germline CDR1 is SGHRS and CDR2 is YFSETQ. This CDR3 is CASSPGESGHEQYF. CDR3 nucleotides: TGCGCCAGCAGTCCTGGGGAGTCTGGCCACGAGCAGTACTTC.

The chain combines TRBV6-5 with TRBJ2-5; D is unresolved. Per the germline V gene, CDR1 is MNHEY and CDR2 is SVGAGI. CDR3 length: 14 residues. Between the trimmed V and J ends, which lost 6 bases and 5 bases, there was a span of 16 bases. CDR3 coding DNA: TGTGCCAGCAGCCTTCTAGGGAATGCCGAGACCCAGTACTTC. Translating it yields CASSLLGNAETQYF.

The chain combines TRBV7-9 with TRBJ1-1; the match to TRBD1 covers 9 bases. V gave up 5 bases and J gave up 1 base; unmatched junction bases: 2. Germline V gene sequence: CDR1 SEHNR, CDR2 FQNEAQ (reference sequence). This CDR3 region has 14 residues. The CDR3: CASSQGQGNTEAFF. CDR3 nucleotide sequence: TGTGCCAGCAGCCAGGGACAGGGGAACACTGAAGCTTTCTTT. The whole variable domain, filled in from reference TRBV7-9 and TRBJ1-1, reads DTGVSQNPRHKITKRGQNVTFRCDPISEHNRLYWYRQTLGQGPEFLTYFQNEAQLEKSRLLSDRFSAERPKGSFSTLEIQRTEQGDSAMYLCASSQGQGNTEAFFGQGTRLTVV.

This CDR3 reads CASSQDFGAGQPQHF. The CDR3 bases are TGCGCCAGCAGCCAAGATTTCGGGGCTGGGCAGCCCCAGCATTTT. The rearrangement links TRBV4-3 to TRBJ1-5, with D perhaps matching TRBD1 (5 bases). V lost 0 bases, J lost 7 bases, and 13 bases lay in between. CDR3 length: 15 amino acids. Germline V lookup: CDR1 LGHNA, CDR2 YSLEER.

The rearrangement links TRBV7-6 to TRBJ2-1, with 12 bases that match TRBD2. Germline CDR1 SGHVS, CDR2 FNYEAQ. J lost 2 bases, V lost 5 bases, and 4 bases had no gene match. The length of the CDR3 is 16 residues. Written as DNA, the CDR3 is TGTGCCAGCAGCCGATCTAGCGGGAGGGCCTACAATGAGCAGTTCTTC. Its translation is CASSRSSGRAYNEQFF.

The genes are TRBV7-2 and TRBJ2-5; D tentatively fits TRBD1 or TRBD2 (6 bases each). Germline CDR1 is SGHTA and CDR2 is FQGNSA. There are 12 residues in the CDR3. Trimming cost V 6 bases and J 12 bases, with 17 bases left between them. CDR3 coding DNA: TGTGCCAGCAGGATTGCCGGGGGCCCAAAGTACTTC. It encodes CASRIAGGPKYF.

The rearrangement uses TRBV25-1 and TRBJ1-3; D gene unclear. Germline CDR1 MGHDK, CDR2 SYGVNS. The ends were cut back, 4 bases at V and 3 bases at J, with 7 bases in the middle. This CDR3 comprises 13 residues. CDR3 DNA: TGTGCCAGCAGTGTCCCTCTTGGAAACACCATATATTTT. Residues: CASSVPLGNTIYF.

The J gene is TRBJ2-7, the V gene TRBV18; possible D gene TRBD2, 6 bases. The germline V gene has CDR1 KGHSH and CDR2 LQKENI. The CDR3 runs 13 residues. Trimming left V 6 bases short and J 3 bases short, with 12 bases between. CDR3 nucleotides: TGTGCCAGCTCTCCGGGAGACGACTACGAGCAGTACTTC. This gives the protein CASSPGDDYEQYF.

Of note for this clone: This sample includes further DNA sequences coding for the same CDR3. The genes are TRBV2 and TRBJ1-4; 10 bases are a match to TRBD1. J lost 7 bases, V lost 6 bases, and 5 bases had no gene match. Germline V gene sequence: CDR1 SNHLY, CDR2 FYNNEI. CDR3 length: 14 amino acids. DNA of the CDR3: TGTGCCAGCAGCGTAGACAGGGGGCGTGAAAAACTGTTTTTT. Translation: CASSVDRGREKLFF.

This sequence joins TRBV27 and TRBJ2-1, with TRBD1 matching 9 bases. V lost 8 bases and J lost 9; bases outside the gene matches: 14. Germline values: CDR1 MNHEY, CDR2 SMNVEV (reference sequence). This CDR3 spans 15 amino acids. The CDR3 region has the DNA TGTGCCAGCCTACCTCCGGGACAGGGTCCGAGTGAGCAGTTCTTC. Amino acids: CASLPPGQGPSEQFF.

This sequence joins TRBV28 and TRBJ2-2; tentatively, D is TRBD1 or TRBD2 (6 bases each). CDR1 is MDHEN and CDR2 is SYDVKM in the germline V gene. The CDR3 is 11 amino acids. CDR3 sequence reads: CAEGVPGELFF. The CDR3 region has the DNA TGTGCGGAGGGGGTCCCCGGGGAGCTGTTTTTT. Variable domain in full (rest from reference TRBV28 and TRBJ2-2): DVKVTQSSRYLVKRTGEKVFLECVQDMDHENMFWYRQDPGLGLRLIYFSYDVKMKEKGDIPEGYSVSREKKERFSLILESASTNQTSMYLCAEGVPGELFFGEGSRLTVL.

V is TRBV5-4 and J is TRBJ2-3; no firm D call. The ends were cut back, 4 bases at V and 6 bases at J, with 12 bases in the middle. Germline lookup yields CDR1 SGHNT and CDR2 YYREEE (reference sequence). The CDR3 runs to 13 residues. The CDR3 is CASSREIHDTQYF. Written as DNA, the CDR3 is TGTGCCAGCAGCCGAGAGATACACGATACGCAGTATTTT.

The chain employs TRBV18 and TRBJ2-5; D remains ambiguous. V was cut by 1 base and J by 2 bases, with 14 bases left in between. CDR3 length equals 16 residues. CDR1 is KGHSH and CDR2 is LQKENI in the germline V gene. Written as DNA, the CDR3 is TGTGCCAGCTCACCACTCTCGATGGGCCCTCAAGAGACCCAGTACTTC. Amino acid sequence: CASSPLSMGPQETQYF.

The V gene is TRBV4-2, the J gene TRBJ2-7; D not certain. Germline V CDR1 and CDR2: LGHNA, YNFKEQ. The V end was cut by 0 bases, the J end by 2 bases, with 8 bases between. This CDR3 contains 14 residues. As DNA, the CDR3 is TGTGCCAGCAGCCAAGACCCCAACCCCTACGAGCAGTACTTC. Its protein is CASSQDPNPYEQYF.

This chain joins TRBV2 and TRBJ2-1; possibly TRBD2 for D (5 bases). V lost 11 bases and J 6 bases, leaving 14 bases between the germline ends. This CDR3 comprises 12 residues. Germline CDR1 SNHLY, CDR2 FYNNEI. CDR3 loop: CAGIKRTNEQFF. In DNA, the CDR3 is TGTGCCGGTATTAAGCGGACCAATGAGCAGTTCTTC.

The chain employs TRBV5-6 and TRBJ2-7; a possible D gene is TRBD2 (5 bases). Trimming removed 0 bases at V and 3 bases at J, with 13 bases between. The CDR3 is 15 residues long. CDR1 and CDR2 (germline): SGHDT, YYEEEE. Written as DNA, the CDR3 is TGTGCCAGCAGCTTGGCCAGGCTAGCAGGCTACGAGCAGTACTTC. Protein sequence: CASSLARLAGYEQYF.

V is TRBV7-9 and J is TRBJ2-7; TRBD2 matches at 8 bases. Per the germline V gene, CDR1 is SEHNR and CDR2 is FQNEAQ (reference sequence). With 2 bases clipped from V and 2 bases from J, the junction kept 5 bases outside the gene matches. This CDR3 contains 15 residues. The CDR3 DNA sequence: TGTGCCAGCAGCTTATCGCAAGCGGGAGCCTACGAGCAGTACTTC. This sequence encodes CASSLSQAGAYEQYF.

The CDR3 protein is CASSLRDRRQETQYF. In DNA, the CDR3 is TGTGCCAGCAGCCTCCGGGACAGGAGGCAAGAGACCCAGTACTTC. The chain joins TRBV5-4 to TRBJ2-5; 8 bases map to TRBD1. The V segment lost 4 bases and the J segment 2 bases; nucleotides outside the gene matches: 7. Germline lookup yields CDR1 SGHNT and CDR2 YYREEE (reference sequence). The CDR3 is 15 residues long.

The gene calls are TRBV2 and TRBJ2-7, with 7 bases matching TRBD1. The CDR3 sequence is 12 residues long. The V gene end was trimmed by 6 bases and the J gene end by 6 bases; junction bases not matched to a gene: 5. The germline V gene encodes CDR1 SNHLY and CDR2 FYNNEI. CDR3 in amino acids: CASREGQTEQYF. Written as DNA, the CDR3 is TGTGCCAGCAGAGAGGGACAGACCGAGCAGTACTTC.

This clone was picked up one time. This chain uses TRBV18 with TRBJ2-7, with D perhaps given as TRBD1 or TRBD2 (5 bases each). The CDR3 consists of 16 residues. With 2 bases removed from V and 6 bases from J, the gap between germline ends came to 20 bases. The germline V gene encodes CDR1 KGHSH and CDR2 LQKENI. The CDR3 region is CASSPNGPRGVGEQYF. The DNA of the CDR3 is TGTGCCAGCTCACCAAACGGACCAAGGGGAGTCGGCGAGCAGTACTTC.

For the CDR3, the DNA is TGTGCCAGCAGCTTAGGGGGGGGACAACACCAAGAGACCCAGTACTTC. It codes for CASSLGGGQHQETQYF. This chain uses TRBV11-2 with TRBJ2-5, with a tentative D call TRBD2 (7 bases). Germline V gene lookup returns CDR1 SGHAT and CDR2 FQNNGV. The CDR3 has 16 amino acids. The V end was cut by 1 base, the J end by 0 bases, with 12 bases between.